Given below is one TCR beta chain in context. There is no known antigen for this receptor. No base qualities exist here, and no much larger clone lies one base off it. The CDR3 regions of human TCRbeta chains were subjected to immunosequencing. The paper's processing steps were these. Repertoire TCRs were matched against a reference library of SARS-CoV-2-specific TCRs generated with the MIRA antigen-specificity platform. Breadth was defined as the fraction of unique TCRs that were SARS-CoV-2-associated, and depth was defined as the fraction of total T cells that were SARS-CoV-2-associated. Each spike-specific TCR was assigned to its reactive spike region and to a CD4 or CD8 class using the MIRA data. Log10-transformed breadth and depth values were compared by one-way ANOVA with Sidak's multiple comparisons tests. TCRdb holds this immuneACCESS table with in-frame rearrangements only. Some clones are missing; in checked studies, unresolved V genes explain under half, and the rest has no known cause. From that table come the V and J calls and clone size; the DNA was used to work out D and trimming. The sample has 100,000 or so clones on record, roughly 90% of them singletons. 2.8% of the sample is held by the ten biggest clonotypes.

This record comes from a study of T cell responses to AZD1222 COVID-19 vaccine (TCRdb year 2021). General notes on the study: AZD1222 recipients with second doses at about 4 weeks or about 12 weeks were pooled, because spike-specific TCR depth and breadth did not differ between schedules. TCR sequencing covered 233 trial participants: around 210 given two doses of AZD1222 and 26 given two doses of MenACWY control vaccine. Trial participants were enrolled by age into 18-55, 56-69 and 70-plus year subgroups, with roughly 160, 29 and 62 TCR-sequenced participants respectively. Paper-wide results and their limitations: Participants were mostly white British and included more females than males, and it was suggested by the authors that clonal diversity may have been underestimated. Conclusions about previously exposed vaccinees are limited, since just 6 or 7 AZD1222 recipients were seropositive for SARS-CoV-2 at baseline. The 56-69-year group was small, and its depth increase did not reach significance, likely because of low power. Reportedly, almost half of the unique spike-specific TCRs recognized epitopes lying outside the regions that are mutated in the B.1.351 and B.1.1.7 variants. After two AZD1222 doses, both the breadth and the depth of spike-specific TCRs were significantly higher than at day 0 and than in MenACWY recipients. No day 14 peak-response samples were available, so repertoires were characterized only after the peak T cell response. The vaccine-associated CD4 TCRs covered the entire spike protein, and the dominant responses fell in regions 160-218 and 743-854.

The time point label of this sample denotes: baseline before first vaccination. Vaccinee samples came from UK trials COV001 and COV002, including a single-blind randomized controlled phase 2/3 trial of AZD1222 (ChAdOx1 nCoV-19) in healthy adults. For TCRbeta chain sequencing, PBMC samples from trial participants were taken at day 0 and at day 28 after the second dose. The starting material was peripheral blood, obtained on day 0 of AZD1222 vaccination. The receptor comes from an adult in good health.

In nucleotide form, the sequence is TGTGCCATCAGTTTACAGGAACCCAGAGAGCGATACAATGAGCAGTTCTTC. Translated, this is CAISLQEPRERYNEQFF. The V and J segments used are TRBV10-3 and TRBJ2-1; TRBD1 is possibly the D segment (5 matching bases). The CDR3 numbers 17 residues from cysteine through phenylalanine. Here the CDR3 DNA is all that survives: 51 bases in frame from base 1. From the germline V gene, CDR1 is ENHRY and CDR2 is SYGVKD. The V end loses 5 bases and the J end loses 4 bases, and a stretch of 21 bases separates them.